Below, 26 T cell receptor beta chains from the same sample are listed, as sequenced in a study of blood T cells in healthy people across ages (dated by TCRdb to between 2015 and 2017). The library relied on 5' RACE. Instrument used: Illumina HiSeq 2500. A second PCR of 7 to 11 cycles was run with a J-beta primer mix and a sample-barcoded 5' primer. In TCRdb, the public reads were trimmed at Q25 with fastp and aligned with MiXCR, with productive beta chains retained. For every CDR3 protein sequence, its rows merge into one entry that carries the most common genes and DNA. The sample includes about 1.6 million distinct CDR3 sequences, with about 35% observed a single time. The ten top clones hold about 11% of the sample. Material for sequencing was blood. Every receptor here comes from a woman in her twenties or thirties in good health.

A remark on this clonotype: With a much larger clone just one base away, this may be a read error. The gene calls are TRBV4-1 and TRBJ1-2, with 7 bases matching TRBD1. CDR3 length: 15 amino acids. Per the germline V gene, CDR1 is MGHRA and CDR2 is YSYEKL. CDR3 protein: CASSQPGTALYDYTF. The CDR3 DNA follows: TGCGCCAGCAGCCAGCCTGGGACAGCACTCTATGACTACACCTTC.

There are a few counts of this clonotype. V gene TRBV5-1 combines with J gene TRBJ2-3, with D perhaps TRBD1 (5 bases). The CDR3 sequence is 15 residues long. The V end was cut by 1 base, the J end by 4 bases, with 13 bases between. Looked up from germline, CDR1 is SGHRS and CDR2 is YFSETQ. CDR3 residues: CASSLSGSGSDTQYF. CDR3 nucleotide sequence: TGCGCCAGCAGCTTGTCAGGGTCTGGCTCAGATACGCAGTATTTT.

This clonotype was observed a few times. CDR3 sequence (DNA): TGTGCCAGCAGCGCTCCGGGACTAGCGGGAGAGCGCTACAATGAGCAGTTCTTC. Protein product: CASSAPGLAGERYNEQFF. This chain connects TRBV7-9 to TRBJ2-1; 14 nucleotides line up with TRBD2. Germline V gene data show CDR1 as SEHNR and CDR2 as FQNEAQ (reference sequence). With V trimmed by 5 bases and J by 3 bases, 9 bases remained unmatched. This CDR3 has 18 residues.

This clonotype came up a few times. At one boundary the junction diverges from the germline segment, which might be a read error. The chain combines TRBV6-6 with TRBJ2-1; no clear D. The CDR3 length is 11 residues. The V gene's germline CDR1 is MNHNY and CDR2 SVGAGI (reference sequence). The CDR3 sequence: CASSYLNERFF. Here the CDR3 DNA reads TGTGCCAGCAGTTACTTGAACGAGCGGTTCTTC.

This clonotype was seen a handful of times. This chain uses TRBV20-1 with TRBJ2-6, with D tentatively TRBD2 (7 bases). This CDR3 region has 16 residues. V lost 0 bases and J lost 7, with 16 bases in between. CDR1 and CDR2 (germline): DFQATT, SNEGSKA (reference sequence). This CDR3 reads CSARDGGASNANVLTF. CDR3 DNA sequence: TGCAGTGCTAGAGATGGGGGGGCATCAAACGCCAACGTCCTGACTTTC.

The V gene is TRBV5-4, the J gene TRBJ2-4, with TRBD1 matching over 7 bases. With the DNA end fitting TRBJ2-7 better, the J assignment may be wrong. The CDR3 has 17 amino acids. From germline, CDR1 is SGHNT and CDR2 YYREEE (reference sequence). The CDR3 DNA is TGTGCCAGCAGCCCCATCATAGCGAGTCAGGGGGATGGCGAGCAGTACTTC. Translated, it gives CASSPIIASQGDGEQYF.

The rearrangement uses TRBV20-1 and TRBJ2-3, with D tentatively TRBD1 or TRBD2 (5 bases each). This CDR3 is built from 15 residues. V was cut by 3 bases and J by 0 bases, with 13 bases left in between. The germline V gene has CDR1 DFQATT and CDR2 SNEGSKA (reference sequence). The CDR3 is CSASLGRRSTDTQYF. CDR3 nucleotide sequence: TGCAGTGCTAGCCTGGGGCGGAGGAGCACAGATACGCAGTATTTT.

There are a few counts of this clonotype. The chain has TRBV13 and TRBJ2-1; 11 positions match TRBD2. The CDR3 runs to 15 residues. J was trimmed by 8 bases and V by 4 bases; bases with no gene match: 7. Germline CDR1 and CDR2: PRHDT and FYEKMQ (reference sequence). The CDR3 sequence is CASSSTSGSGYEQFF. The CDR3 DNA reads TGTGCCAGCAGCTCCACTAGCGGGAGTGGTTATGAGCAGTTCTTC.

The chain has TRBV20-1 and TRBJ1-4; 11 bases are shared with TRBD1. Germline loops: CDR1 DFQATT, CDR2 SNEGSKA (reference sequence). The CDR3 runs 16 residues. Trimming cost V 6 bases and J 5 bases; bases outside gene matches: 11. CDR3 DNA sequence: TGCAGTGCCGGGGGACAGGGGGGCTTTAGAAATGAAAAACTGTTTTTT. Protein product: CSAGGQGGFRNEKLFF.

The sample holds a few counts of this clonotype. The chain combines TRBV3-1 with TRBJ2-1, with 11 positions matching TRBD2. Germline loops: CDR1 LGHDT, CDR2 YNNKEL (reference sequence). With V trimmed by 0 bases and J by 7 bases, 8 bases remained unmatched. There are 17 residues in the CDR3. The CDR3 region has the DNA TGTGCCAGCAGCCAAGAAGGAGTAGCGGGGGGGCGTAATGAGCAGTTCTTC. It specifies CASSQEGVAGGRNEQFF.

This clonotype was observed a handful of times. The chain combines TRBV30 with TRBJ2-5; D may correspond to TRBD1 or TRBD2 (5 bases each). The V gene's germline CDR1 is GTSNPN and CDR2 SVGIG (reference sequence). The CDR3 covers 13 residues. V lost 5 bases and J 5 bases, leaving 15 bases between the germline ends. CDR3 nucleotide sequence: TGTGCCTGGGGTTGGGGGAAAGTGGAGACCCAGTACTTC. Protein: CAWGWGKVETQYF.

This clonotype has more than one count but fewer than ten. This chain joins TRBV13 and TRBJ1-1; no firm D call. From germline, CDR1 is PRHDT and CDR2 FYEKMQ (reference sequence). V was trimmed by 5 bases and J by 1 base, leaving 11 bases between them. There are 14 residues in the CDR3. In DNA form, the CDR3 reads TGTGCCAGCAGCCAGAAGGGTACGAACACTGAAGCTTTCTTT. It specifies CASSQKGTNTEAFF.

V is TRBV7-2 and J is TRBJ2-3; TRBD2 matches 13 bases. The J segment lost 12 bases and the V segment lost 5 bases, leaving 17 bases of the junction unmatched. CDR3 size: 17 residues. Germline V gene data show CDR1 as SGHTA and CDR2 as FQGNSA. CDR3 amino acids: CASSLQLGTSGVGFQYF. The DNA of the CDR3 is TGTGCCAGCAGCCTTCAACTAGGGACTAGCGGGGTGGGGTTTCAGTATTTT.

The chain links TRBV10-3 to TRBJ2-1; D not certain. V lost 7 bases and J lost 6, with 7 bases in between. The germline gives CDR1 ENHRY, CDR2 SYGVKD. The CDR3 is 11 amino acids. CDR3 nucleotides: TGTGCCATCAAGACGGCCAATGAGCAGTTCTTC. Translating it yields CAIKTANEQFF.

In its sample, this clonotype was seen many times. The CDR3: CASSFGADYEQYF. CDR3 DNA sequence: TGTGCCAGCAGCTTTGGGGCGGACTACGAGCAGTACTTC. The chain joins TRBV12-3 or TRBV12-4 to TRBJ2-7; the D gene is possibly TRBD1 (5 bases). The CDR3 has 13 residues. Trimming pared 6 bases from V and 3 bases from J, leaving 12 bases between.

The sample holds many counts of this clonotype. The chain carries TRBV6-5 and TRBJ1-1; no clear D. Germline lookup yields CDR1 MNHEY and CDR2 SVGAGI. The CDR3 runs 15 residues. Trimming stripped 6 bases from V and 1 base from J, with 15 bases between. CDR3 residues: CASRPVNPPNTEAFF. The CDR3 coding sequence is TGTGCCAGCAGACCGGTTAATCCACCGAACACTGAAGCTTTCTTT.

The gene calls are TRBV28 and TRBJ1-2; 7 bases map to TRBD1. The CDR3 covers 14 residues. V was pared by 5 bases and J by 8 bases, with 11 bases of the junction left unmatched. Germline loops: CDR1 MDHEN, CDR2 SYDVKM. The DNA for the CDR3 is TGTGCCAGCAGTCCATCGGACAGGCTTGAGGGCTACACCTTC. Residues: CASSPSDRLEGYTF.

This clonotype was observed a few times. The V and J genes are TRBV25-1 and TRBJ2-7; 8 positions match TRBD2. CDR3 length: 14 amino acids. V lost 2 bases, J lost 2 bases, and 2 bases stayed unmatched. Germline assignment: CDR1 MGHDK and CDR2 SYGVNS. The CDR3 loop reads CASSEPGGPYEQYF. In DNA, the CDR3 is TGTGCCAGCAGTGAACCGGGGGGGCCCTACGAGCAGTACTTC.

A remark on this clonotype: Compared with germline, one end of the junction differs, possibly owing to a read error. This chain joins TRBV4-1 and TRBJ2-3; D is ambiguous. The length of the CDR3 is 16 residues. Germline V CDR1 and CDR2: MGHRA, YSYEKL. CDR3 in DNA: TGCGCCAGTAGCCAATCGACGGCGCATCTCACAGATACGCAGTATTTT. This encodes CASSQSTAHLTDTQYF.

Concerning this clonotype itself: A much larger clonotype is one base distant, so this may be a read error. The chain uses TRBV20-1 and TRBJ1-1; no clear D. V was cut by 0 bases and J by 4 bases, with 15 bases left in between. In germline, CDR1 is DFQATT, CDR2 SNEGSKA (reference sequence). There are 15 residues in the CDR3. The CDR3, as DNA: TGCAGTGCTAGAGATGCGTCCGGTGGAAGCACTGAAGCTTTCTTT. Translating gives CSARDASGGSTEAFF.

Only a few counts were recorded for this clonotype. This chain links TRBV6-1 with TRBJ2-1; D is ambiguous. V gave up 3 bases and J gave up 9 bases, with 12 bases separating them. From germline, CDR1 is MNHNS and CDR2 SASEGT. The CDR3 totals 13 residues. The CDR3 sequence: CASSDSFLSEQFF. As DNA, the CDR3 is TGTGCCAGCAGTGATAGTTTTTTAAGTGAGCAGTTCTTC.

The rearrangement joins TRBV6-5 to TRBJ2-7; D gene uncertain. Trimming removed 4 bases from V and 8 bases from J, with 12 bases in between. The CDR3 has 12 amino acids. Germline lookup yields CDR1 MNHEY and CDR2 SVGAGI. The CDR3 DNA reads TGTGCCAGCAGTTCCCCGGCGGCCCAGCAGTACTTC. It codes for CASSSPAAQQYF.

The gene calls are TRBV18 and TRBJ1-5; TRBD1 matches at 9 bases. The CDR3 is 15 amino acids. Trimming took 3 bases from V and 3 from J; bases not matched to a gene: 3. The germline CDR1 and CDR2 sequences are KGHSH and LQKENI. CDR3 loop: CASSPGQGINQPQHF. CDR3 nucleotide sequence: TGTGCCAGCTCACCCGGACAGGGGATCAATCAGCCCCAGCATTTT.

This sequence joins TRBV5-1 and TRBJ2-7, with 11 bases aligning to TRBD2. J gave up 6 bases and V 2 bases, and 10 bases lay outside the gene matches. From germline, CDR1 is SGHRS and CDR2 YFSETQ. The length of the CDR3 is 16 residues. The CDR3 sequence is CASSFAGTSGIGEQYF. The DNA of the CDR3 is TGCGCCAGCAGCTTCGCCGGGACTAGCGGTATAGGCGAGCAGTACTTC.

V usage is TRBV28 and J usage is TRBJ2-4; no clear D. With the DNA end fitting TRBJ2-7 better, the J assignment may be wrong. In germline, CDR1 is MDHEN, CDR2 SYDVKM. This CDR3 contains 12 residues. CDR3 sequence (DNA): TGTGCCAGCGAGGATGATAACTACGAGCAGTACTTC. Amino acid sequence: CASEDDNYEQYF.

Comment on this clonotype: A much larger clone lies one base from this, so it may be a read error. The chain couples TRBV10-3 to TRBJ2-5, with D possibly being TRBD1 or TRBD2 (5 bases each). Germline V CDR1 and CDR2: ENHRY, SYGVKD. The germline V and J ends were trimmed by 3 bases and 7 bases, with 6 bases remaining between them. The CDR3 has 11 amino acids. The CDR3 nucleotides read TGTGCCATCAGTGATGGGGGGACCCAGTACTTC. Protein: CAISDGGTQYF.